Below, 28 T cell receptor beta chains from the same sample are listed, as sequenced in a study of blood T cell repertoires in COVID-19. Only in-frame clones appear in the TCRdb table, and some are missing; sequencing was by immunoSEQ multiplex PCR. The sample lists about 81,000 clones; less than 85% were seen once. The sample comprised peripheral blood. These receptors came from a human donor in a cohort sampled during active COVID-19.

The rearrangement joins TRBV21-1 to TRBJ2-7; no check of the table's D call, TRBD1, against the DNA was made. TRBV21-1 corresponds to a pseudogene. This CDR3 region has 10 residues. The CDR3 region has the DNA TGTGCCAGCAGCACGGGACAGGGTTCCGTC. The encoded protein is CASSTGQGSV.

The chain recombines TRBV27 with TRBJ2-5, with 11 bases lining up with TRBD1. The CDR3 totals 14 residues. Germline CDR1 MNHEY, CDR2 SMNVEV (reference sequence). The V gene end was trimmed by 5 bases and the J gene end by 4 bases; junction bases not matched to a gene: 3. CDR3 coding DNA: TGTGCCAGCAGTAGGGACAGGGGGTTAGAGACCCAGTACTTC. The encoded protein is CASSRDRGLETQYF.

As to this clone: This may come from a read error, since a much larger clone is one base off. The sample holds other DNA sequences that translate to the same CDR3. The chain couples TRBV6-4 to TRBJ1-1; 8 positions agree with TRBD1. The CDR3 has 14 residues. Unmatched junction bases numbered 2, after V lost 4 bases and J lost 1 base. CDR1 is MRHNA and CDR2 is SNTAGT in the germline V gene. This CDR3 is CASSAGTGNTEAFF. CDR3 DNA: TGTGCCAGCAGTGCAGGGACAGGGAACACTGAAGCTTTCTTT.

CDR3 bases: TGTGCCAGCAGTGACGGGACAGGAGTTTATTCACCCCTCCACTTT. It encodes CASSDGTGVYSPLHF. V is TRBV6-1 and J is TRBJ1-6; TRBD1 aligns across 8 bases. CDR3 size: 15 residues. The germline V gene has CDR1 MNHNS and CDR2 SASEGT. Losses at the gene ends were 3 bases for V and 8 bases for J; bases not matched to a gene: 6.

This sequence joins TRBV15 and TRBJ2-1; maybe TRBD1 (5 bases). V lost 1 base to trimming and J lost 8 bases, with 9 bases between them. CDR3 length equals 13 residues. Germline assignment: CDR1 LNHNV and CDR2 YYDKDF (reference sequence). The CDR3 sequence is CATSRAGNDEQFF. The CDR3 DNA follows: TGTGCCACCAGCAGAGCAGGGAACGATGAGCAGTTCTTC.

This chain connects TRBV15 to TRBJ1-2; D unclear. Trimming stripped 1 base from V and 2 bases from J, with 5 bases between. This CDR3 is 13 amino acids long. Germline V lookup: CDR1 LNHNV, CDR2 YYDKDF (reference sequence). The CDR3 DNA reads as TGTGCCACCAGCAGAGCGTCCAACTATGGCTACACCTTC. Amino acids: CATSRASNYGYTF.

This sequence joins TRBV6-1 and TRBJ2-3, with 8 positions matching TRBD2. The CDR3 is 17 amino acids. The V segment lost 2 bases and the J segment 2 bases; nucleotides outside the gene matches: 9. CDR1 MNHNS and CDR2 SASEGT come from the germline V gene. The CDR3 sequence: CASSEFKVAGITDTQYF. The CDR3 coding sequence is TGTGCCAGCAGTGAATTTAAGGTAGCGGGGATCACAGATACGCAGTATTTT.

The rearrangement links TRBV5-1 to TRBJ1-5; the match to TRBD1 covers 8 bases. The CDR3 runs to 14 residues. With 5 bases clipped from V and 7 bases from J, the junction kept 8 bases outside the gene matches. Germline-derived CDR1 and CDR2 are SGHRS and YFSETQ. The CDR3 DNA is TGCGCCAGCAGTTTGACAGGGGACGGACAGCCCCAGCATTTT. Its translation is CASSLTGDGQPQHF.

The rearrangement joins TRBV2 to TRBJ2-7, with 9 positions matching TRBD1. CDR1 and CDR2 (germline): SNHLY, FYNNEI. The CDR3 runs to 13 residues. J lost 3 bases, V lost 6 bases, and 3 bases had no gene match. CDR3 DNA: TGTGCCAGCAGCGGACAGGGGAACTACGAGCAGTACTTC. It is translated as CASSGQGNYEQYF.

The genes are TRBV9 and TRBJ1-4; no clear D gene. The CDR3 runs to 15 residues. Per germline, CDR1 SGDLS and CDR2 YYNGEE. Trimming cost V 4 bases and J 5 bases, with 15 bases left between them. CDR3 protein: CASSPREADNEKLFF. CDR3 in DNA: TGTGCCAGCAGCCCCCGTGAGGCAGACAATGAAAAACTGTTTTTT.

The chain uses TRBV3-1 (or the pseudogene TRBV3-2) and TRBJ1-2, with 7 bases fitting TRBD1. The germline CDR1 and CDR2 sequences are LGHDT and YNNKEL (reference sequence). J lost 4 bases, V lost 4 bases, and 3 bases had no gene match. The CDR3 totals 13 residues. The CDR3 sequence is CASSRPGGYGYTF. The CDR3 DNA reads as TGTGCCAGCAGCCGGCCAGGGGGCTATGGCTACACCTTC.

This rearrangement joins TRBV30 to TRBJ1-3; D is unresolved. In germline, CDR1 is GTSNPN, CDR2 SVGIG (reference sequence). V was cut by 8 bases and J by 0 bases, with 14 bases left in between. CDR3 size: 14 residues. The CDR3 sequence: CAAHGSNSGNTIYF. CDR3 nucleotides: TGTGCCGCGCATGGTTCTAACTCTGGAAACACCATATATTTT.

The chain has TRBV2 and TRBJ1-4; D is perhaps TRBD1 (5 bases). V was trimmed by 8 bases and J by 8 bases, leaving 15 bases between them. Germline V gene sequence: CDR1 SNHLY, CDR2 FYNNEI. The CDR3 runs to 13 residues. CDR3 protein: CASHVGALEKLFF. DNA for the CDR3: TGTGCCAGCCACGTTGGGGCCTTGGAAAAACTGTTTTTT.

The genes are TRBV6-2 or TRBV6-3 and TRBJ2-2; 9 bases fit TRBD2. Looked up from germline, CDR1 is MNHEY and CDR2 is SVGEGT. V trimming: 1 base; J trimming: 14 bases; junction bases outside the gene matches: 5. The CDR3 totals 13 residues. CDR3 DNA sequence: TGTGCCAGCAGTTACTGGAGCGGGGGGTACCTGTTTTTT. It is translated as CASSYWSGGYLFF.

The chain employs TRBV5-1 and TRBJ2-2; TRBD1 is a possible D gene (6 bases). The CDR3 has 15 residues. Germline V lookup: CDR1 SGHRS, CDR2 YFSETQ. The V gene lost 4 bases and the J gene lost 5 bases, with 15 bases spanning the gap. CDR3: CASSLRQDGTGELFF. The CDR3 region has the DNA TGCGCCAGCAGCCTCAGACAGGATGGTACCGGGGAGCTGTTTTTT.

This clone is a singleton in its sample. This sequence joins TRBV9 and TRBJ2-5; D unclear. The CDR3 is 15 amino acids. Per germline, CDR1 SGDLS and CDR2 YYNGEE. V lost 4 bases and J 1 base, leaving 14 bases between the germline ends. The CDR3 DNA reads as TGTGCCAGCAGCCCCCACGATGGCCGCCAAGAGACCCAGTACTTC. This codes for CASSPHDGRQETQYF.

This rearrangement joins TRBV4-1 to TRBJ2-7, with D maybe TRBD1 (8 bases). Trimming left V 4 bases short and J 2 bases short, with 15 bases between. Germline V gene lookup returns CDR1 MGHRA and CDR2 YSYEKL. The CDR3 length is 15 residues. DNA for the CDR3: TGCGCCAGCAGCCGAACAGGGGGGGTGGCCTACGAGCAGTACTTC. Its translation is CASSRTGGVAYEQYF.

V usage is TRBV5-5 and J usage is TRBJ1-6; possible D gene TRBD1, 5 bases. The germline V and J ends were trimmed by 1 base and 8 bases, with 10 bases remaining between them. The CDR3 has 14 amino acids. The germline gives CDR1 SGHKS, CDR2 YYEKEE (reference sequence). In nucleotides, the CDR3 is TGTGCCAGCAGCTTGCGGCTCAGGGATTCACCCCTCCACTTT. Translated, it gives CASSLRLRDSPLHF.

This chain links TRBV13 with TRBJ1-6; 7 positions match TRBD1. V was pared by 6 bases and J by 7 bases, with 6 bases of the junction left unmatched. CDR1 PRHDT and CDR2 FYEKMQ come from the germline V gene (reference sequence). This CDR3 is 14 amino acids long. The CDR3 bases are TGTGCCAGCAGATCGGGACAGCGGAATTCACCCCTCCACTTT. Protein product: CASRSGQRNSPLHF.

The chain is built from TRBV11-1 and TRBJ1-1; D gene uncertain. The CDR3 runs to 19 residues. CDR1 and CDR2 from the germline V gene are SGHAT and FQDESV (reference sequence). Trimming stripped 0 bases from V and 0 bases from J, with 20 bases between. CDR3 nucleotide sequence: TGTGCCAGCAGCTTAGCGCTAAAGTTCCCCTTCCCGTTGAACACTGAAGCTTTCTTT. Translated: CASSLALKFPFPLNTEAFF.

The chain employs TRBV28 and TRBJ1-5, with D unresolved. Germline V gene sequence: CDR1 MDHEN, CDR2 SYDVKM. V lost 3 bases and J 6 bases, leaving 6 bases between the germline ends. The CDR3 extends over 12 amino acids. The CDR3 loop is CASSFWAQPQHF. CDR3 sequence (DNA): TGTGCCAGCAGTTTTTGGGCTCAGCCCCAGCATTTT.

The V and J genes are TRBV18 and TRBJ2-5, with a possible D match to TRBD1 (6 bases). The CDR3 consists of 15 residues. V was clipped by 3 bases and J by 5 bases, with 16 bases between them. Germline CDR1 is KGHSH and CDR2 is LQKENI. The DNA of the CDR3 is TGTGCCAGCTCACCTGTGGGGGCTAGGCAGGAGACCCAGTACTTC. Translating it yields CASSPVGARQETQYF.

The rearrangement uses TRBV7-6 and TRBJ2-1, with a weak D call TRBD1 (7 bases). The CDR3 contains 16 residues. The germline gives CDR1 SGHVS, CDR2 FNYEAQ. The V end lost 1 base, the J end lost 4 bases, and 14 bases lay between the germline ends. Here the CDR3 DNA reads TGTGCCAGCAGCTTAGAGGGCAGGGGGACTTACAATGAGCAGTTCTTC. Translated, it gives CASSLEGRGTYNEQFF.

The chain combines TRBV7-6 with TRBJ2-7; D possibly corresponds to TRBD1 (5 bases). The CDR3 is 15 amino acids. Germline V gene lookup returns CDR1 SGHVS and CDR2 FNYEAQ. The V gene lost 1 base and the J gene lost 4 bases, with 14 bases spanning the gap. As DNA, the CDR3 is TGTGCCAGCAGCTTAGGTGACAGAGCCAAATACGAGCAGTACTTC. This translates into CASSLGDRAKYEQYF. Variable domain in full (rest from reference TRBV7-6 and TRBJ2-7): GAGVSQSPRYKVTKRGQDVALRCDPISGHVSLYWYRQALGQGPEFLTYFNYEAQQDKSGLPNDRFSAERPEGSISTLTIQRTEQRDSAMYRCASSLGDRAKYEQYFGPGTRLTVT.

V and J are TRBV12-3 or TRBV12-4 and TRBJ1-5, with D perhaps matching TRBD1 (5 bases). The V and J ends lost 0 bases and 7 bases respectively, with 7 bases between them. The CDR3 is made up of 13 amino acids. This CDR3 is CASSLAGGQPQHF. For the CDR3, the DNA is TGTGCCAGCAGTTTAGCGGGGGGACAGCCCCAGCATTTT.

V and J are TRBV5-4 and TRBJ2-3; D may be TRBD2 (6 bases). Trimming removed 5 bases at V and 0 bases at J, with 13 bases between. CDR1 SGHNT and CDR2 YYREEE come from the germline V gene (reference sequence). The CDR3 has 15 amino acids. CDR3 residues: CASRVRLDSTDTQYF. CDR3 coding DNA: TGTGCCAGCAGGGTGCGACTAGACAGCACAGATACGCAGTATTTT.

The table lists this clone with a count of one. The V gene is TRBV4-1, the J gene TRBJ1-1; 7 nucleotides agree with TRBD1. J lost 1 base, V lost 2 bases, and 10 bases had no gene match. Germline V lookup: CDR1 MGHRA, CDR2 YSYEKL. The CDR3 has 17 residues. The CDR3 sequence is CASSQLFRGRGNTEAFF. In DNA form, the CDR3 reads TGCGCCAGCAGCCAACTATTCAGGGGGAGAGGGAACACTGAAGCTTTCTTT.

The rearrangement joins TRBV13 to TRBJ1-3, with D possibly being TRBD1 (5 bases). Deletions cut 5 bases from V and 5 bases from J, with 13 bases between. The CDR3 has 14 amino acids. The germline CDR1 and CDR2 sequences are PRHDT and FYEKMQ (reference sequence). As DNA, the CDR3 is TGTGCCAGCAGCAGAGACAGTCTTAGAAACACCATATATTTT. As protein: CASSRDSLRNTIYF.